This T cell receptor beta chain was documented in a study of T cell responses to AZD1222 COVID-19 vaccine (dated by TCRdb to the early 2020s). Turning to the overall study: A total of 233 trial participants underwent TCR sequencing, of whom nearly 210 had received two doses of AZD1222 and around 26 had received two doses of the MenACWY control vaccine. Trial participants were enrolled by age into 18-55, 56-69 and 70-plus year subgroups, with around 150, 28 and 57 TCR-sequenced participants respectively. General conclusions and limits of the study: Conclusions about previously exposed vaccinees are limited because only five to seven AZD1222 recipients were SARS-CoV-2 seropositive at baseline. Reportedly, close to half of the unique spike-specific TCRs recognized epitopes lying outside the regions that are mutated in the B.1.351 and B.1.1.7 variants. The 56-69-year group was small, and its depth increase did not reach significance, likely because of low power. A significant rise in spike-specific TCR breadth and depth was observed after two AZD1222 doses relative to day 0 and relative to MenACWY recipients. Participants were mostly white British, with more females than males. The authors suggested clonal diversity may have been underestimated. Because no day 14 peak-response samples were available, repertoires were characterized only after the peak T cell response. The vaccine-associated CD4 TCRs covered the entire spike protein, and the dominant responses fell in regions 160-218 and 743-854.

The CDR3 regions of human TCRbeta chains were subjected to immunosequencing. Under the source paper's analysis protocol: TCRs in the repertoires were compared against a reference library of SARS-CoV-2-specific TCRs that had been generated with the MIRA antigen-specificity platform. Breadth was defined as the fraction of unique TCRs that were SARS-CoV-2-associated. Depth was defined as the fraction of total T cells that were SARS-CoV-2-associated. Using the MIRA data, each spike-specific TCR was mapped to the spike region that the TCR reacts to and placed in a CD4 or CD8 class. Log10-transformed breadth and depth values were compared by one-way ANOVA with Sidak's multiple comparisons tests. Imported from immuneACCESS, the table was reduced by TCRdb to in-frame sequences with V and J called. These copies leave out some clones; in studies compared against another copy, an unresolved V gene accounts for under half, and the cause of the remainder is not known. V and J calls and clone size are copied from that table; D and trimming were computed from the DNA. The table for this sample lists over 110,000 clones; about 91% of them were counted only once. About a tenth of the sample is held by the ten biggest clonotypes.

On this clone itself: The specificity of this receptor is unknown. Per-nucleotide qualities are absent, and no much larger clonotype sits a single base away.

Sequences KGHSH (CDR1) and LQKENI (CDR2) are obtained from the germline V gene. The CDR3 runs 14 residues from the cysteine to the phenylalanine. Only CDR3 DNA remains: 42 bases, in frame from the first base. Trimming takes 3 bases from V and 3 bases from J, and the germline ends sit 9 bases apart. The time point label of this sample denotes: about 28 days (+/-7) after the second vaccine dose. AZD1222 recipients whose second dose came at about 4 weeks and those whose second dose came at about 12 weeks were combined into one group, since spike-specific TCR depth and breadth did not differ between the two schedules. Vaccinee samples were obtained from the UK trials COV001 and COV002, which included a single-blind randomized controlled phase 2/3 trial of AZD1222 (ChAdOx1 nCoV-19) in healthy adults. For TCRbeta chain sequencing, PBMC samples from trial participants were taken at day 0 and at day 28 after the second dose.

The receptor was derived from an adult who received the AZD1222 COVID-19 vaccine. The source was peripheral blood, collected 28 days after the second AZD1222 dose. Rearrangement joined TRBV18 to TRBJ2-1, with a weak D call of TRBD1 (5 bases match). The CDR3 region reads CASSPPGYYNEQFF. The DNA reads TGTGCCAGCTCACCCCCAGGGTACTACAATGAGCAGTTCTTC.